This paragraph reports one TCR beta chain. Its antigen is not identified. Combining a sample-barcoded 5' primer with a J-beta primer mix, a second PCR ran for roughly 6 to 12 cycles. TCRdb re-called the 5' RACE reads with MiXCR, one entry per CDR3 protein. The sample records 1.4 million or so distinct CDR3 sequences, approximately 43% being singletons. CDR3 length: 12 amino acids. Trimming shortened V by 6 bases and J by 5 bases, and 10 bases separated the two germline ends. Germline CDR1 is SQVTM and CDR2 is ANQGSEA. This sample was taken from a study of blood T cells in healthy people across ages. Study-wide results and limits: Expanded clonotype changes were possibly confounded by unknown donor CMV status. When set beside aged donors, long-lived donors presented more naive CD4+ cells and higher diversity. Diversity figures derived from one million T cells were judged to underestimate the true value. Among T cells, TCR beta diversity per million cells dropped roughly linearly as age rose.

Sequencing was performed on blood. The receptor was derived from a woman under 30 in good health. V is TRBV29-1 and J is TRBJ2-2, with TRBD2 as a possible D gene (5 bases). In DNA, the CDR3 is TGCAGCGTATCACTAGGTACCGGGGAGCTGTTTTTT. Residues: CSVSLGTGELFF.